Listed here are 9 T cell receptor beta chains from one sample, sequenced in a study of beta chain features in type 1 diabetes (dated by TCRdb to 2016 to 2019). Broader findings and caveats from the paper: A moderate but significant shortening of TCRB CDR3 length was observed in type 1 diabetes patients in all four CD4+ subsets.

The library was generated by the immunoSEQ multiplex PCR assay. The High Capacity cDNA Reverse Transcription Kit was used to reverse transcribe all of the isolated RNA, meaning that expressed TCRB transcripts were what got sequenced. This immuneACCESS table, as held by TCRdb, lists in-frame sequences with V and J called but not all clones. Of the missing ones, under half trace to an unresolved V gene in checked studies; the others have no known cause. For this sample there are approximately 170,000 clones; around 8% appear just once. The ten largest account for roughly 1% of the sample. Their recognized antigens are unknown. The source material was central memory CD4+ T cells from blood. The source of these receptors is a woman between 40 and 50 years old with type 1 diabetes.

The J gene is TRBJ1-4, the V gene TRBV5-4; TRBD1 might be the D (5 bases). CDR1 and CDR2 (germline): SGHNT, YYREEE (reference sequence). Trimming stripped 2 bases from V and 5 bases from J, with 7 bases between. The CDR3 is made up of 13 amino acids. CDR3 coding DNA: TGTGCCAGCAGCTTATGGGGCAATGAAAAACTGTTTTTT. Translating gives CASSLWGNEKLFF.

A few counts support this clone. The J gene is TRBJ2-5, the V gene TRBV4-1; D is uncertain. V was trimmed by 1 base and J by 0 bases, leaving 9 bases between them. CDR3 length: 15 amino acids. Germline values: CDR1 MGHRA, CDR2 YSYEKL. CDR3 amino acids: CASSQGSRYQETQYF. In nucleotides, the CDR3 is TGCGCCAGCAGCCAAGGGTCCCGGTACCAAGAGACCCAGTACTTC.

This clone was seen only a few times. V is TRBV27 and J is TRBJ2-7, with TRBD2 as a possible D gene (5 bases). V dropped 2 bases and J dropped 4 bases, with 18 bases sitting between them. CDR3 length equals 16 residues. The germline V gene encodes CDR1 MNHEY and CDR2 SMNVEV (reference sequence). CDR3 bases: TGTGCCAGCAGTTTAGGAGGCGCTTTCCCACTTTACGAGCAGTACTTC. Protein sequence: CASSLGGAFPLYEQYF.

The chain links TRBV11-1 to TRBJ2-3; unclear D gene. Germline V gene data show CDR1 as SGHAT and CDR2 as FQDESV (reference sequence). The CDR3 extends over 12 amino acids. Trimming pared 4 bases from V and 6 bases from J, leaving 8 bases between. CDR3 DNA: TGTGCCAGCAGCTCAGATGTGGATACGCAGTATTTT. It yields the protein CASSSDVDTQYF.

This clone was seen a handful of times. The rearrangement uses TRBV19 and TRBJ1-5; D perhaps matches TRBD1 (6 bases). CDR3 length equals 13 residues. From germline, CDR1 is LNHDA and CDR2 SQIVND (reference sequence). Trimming stripped 7 bases from V and 7 bases from J, with 14 bases between. The CDR3 bases are TGTGCCAGTATGAACAGGGCGGAACAGCCCCAGCATTTT. It specifies CASMNRAEQPQHF.

This clone was recorded many times. The chain couples TRBV27 to TRBJ2-3; TRBD1 aligns across 7 bases. This CDR3 contains 14 residues. Trimming at V came to 8 bases and at J to 6 bases, leaving 11 bases not matched to a gene. Germline lookup yields CDR1 MNHEY and CDR2 SMNVEV (reference sequence). The CDR3 sequence is CASGRQGIVDTQYF. The DNA of the CDR3 is TGTGCCAGCGGGAGACAGGGTATAGTGGATACGCAGTATTTT.

The chain has TRBV9 and TRBJ2-5; 9 positions agree with TRBD1. Germline loops: CDR1 SGDLS, CDR2 YYNGEE. Germline trimming cut 0 bases from V and 5 bases from J; bases unmatched to any gene: 8. The CDR3 length is 16 residues. CDR3 amino acids: CASSVVGTGYLETQYF. Here the CDR3 DNA reads TGTGCCAGCAGCGTAGTCGGGACAGGGTATTTGGAGACCCAGTACTTC. Together with reference TRBV9 and TRBJ2-5, the CDR3 gives the full variable domain: DSGVTQTPKHLITATGQRVTLRCSPRSGDLSVYWYQQSLDQGLQFLIQYYNGEERAKGNILERFSAQQFPDLHSELNLSSLELGDSALYFCASSVVGTGYLETQYFGPGTRLLVL.

The table lists this clone with a few counts. This sequence joins TRBV7-2 and TRBJ1-1; 7 bases are a match to TRBD1. The germline CDR1 and CDR2 sequences are SGHTA and FQGNSA. The CDR3 consists of 14 residues. V trimming: 5 bases; J trimming: 1 base; junction bases outside the gene matches: 4. The DNA of the CDR3 is TGTGCCAGCAGCACACGACAGGGGAACACTGAAGCTTTCTTT. Protein: CASSTRQGNTEAFF.

This clone appeared a few times. The chain combines TRBV30 with TRBJ1-2, with D possibly being TRBD1 (5 bases). The germline V and J ends were trimmed by 3 bases and 5 bases, with 10 bases remaining between them. CDR1 and CDR2 (germline): GTSNPN, SVGIG (reference sequence). The CDR3 totals 12 residues. DNA for the CDR3: TGTGCCTGGAGCACAGGAGCGTATGGCTACACCTTC. It specifies CAWSTGAYGYTF.